This T cell receptor beta chain was obtained from a study of T cells after yellow fever vaccination. The overall study: Low-cell-number fractions were prepared with SMART-Seq v4 Ultra Low Input.

Study observations and caveats: Though it reached lower strength, the secondary response hit its peak faster, day 5 versus 15. In FACS-sorted repertoires, abundant clonotypes from the bulk population could appear as contaminants. Overall, a small share of clonotypes was seen in both CD4 and CD8 compartments.

TCRdb fed the 5' RACE reads into MiXCR, producing one record per CDR3 protein. The sample yields about 320,000 distinct CDR3 sequences, approximately 4% seen once. This clonotype was recorded at least ten times. Its antigen is not known. The starting material was PBMCs, obtained 15 days after the yellow fever booster vaccination. The receptor's source is a man aged 18 to 29 who received the YFV17D yellow fever vaccine.

This CDR3 is CSARDLRLAVDEQFF. The CDR3 bases are TGCAGTGCTAGAGATCTAAGGCTAGCGGTGGATGAGCAGTTCTTC. The rearrangement uses TRBV20-1 and TRBJ2-1, with 7 bases identical to TRBD2. The ends lost 0 bases at V and 8 bases at J; junction bases unmatched: 10. Germline CDR1 is DFQATT and CDR2 is SNEGSKA (reference sequence). There are 15 residues in the CDR3.